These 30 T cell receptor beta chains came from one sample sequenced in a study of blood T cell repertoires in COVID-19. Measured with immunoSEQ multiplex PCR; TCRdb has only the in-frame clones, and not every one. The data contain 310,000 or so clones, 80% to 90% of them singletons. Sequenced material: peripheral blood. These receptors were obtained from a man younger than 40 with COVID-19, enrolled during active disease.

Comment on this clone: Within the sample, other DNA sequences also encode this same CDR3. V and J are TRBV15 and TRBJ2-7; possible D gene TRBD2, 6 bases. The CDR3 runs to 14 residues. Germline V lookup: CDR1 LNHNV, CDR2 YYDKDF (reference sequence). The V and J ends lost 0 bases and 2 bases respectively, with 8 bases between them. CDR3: CATSRDGGTYEQYF. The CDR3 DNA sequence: TGTGCCACCAGCAGAGATGGCGGGACCTACGAGCAGTACTTC.

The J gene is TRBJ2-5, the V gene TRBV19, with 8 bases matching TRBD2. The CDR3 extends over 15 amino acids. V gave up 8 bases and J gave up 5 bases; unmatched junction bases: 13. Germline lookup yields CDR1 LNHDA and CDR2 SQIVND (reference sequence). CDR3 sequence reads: CASGYFRGGLETQYF. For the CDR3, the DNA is TGTGCCAGTGGATATTTCCGGGGGGGCTTGGAGACCCAGTACTTC.

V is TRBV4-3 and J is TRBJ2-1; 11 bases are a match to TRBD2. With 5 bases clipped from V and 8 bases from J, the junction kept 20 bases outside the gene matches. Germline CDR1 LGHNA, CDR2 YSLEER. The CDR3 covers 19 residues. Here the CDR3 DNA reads TGCGCCAGCAGCTTTCGCTCCCCTCTTGATAGCGGGAGGGCCTATGAGCAGTTCTTC. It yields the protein CASSFRSPLDSGRAYEQFF.

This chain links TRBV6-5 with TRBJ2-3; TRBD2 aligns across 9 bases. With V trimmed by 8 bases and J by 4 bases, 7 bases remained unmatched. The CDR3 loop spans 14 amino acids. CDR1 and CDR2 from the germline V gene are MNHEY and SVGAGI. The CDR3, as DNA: TGTGCCAGCGGGCGGGGGGGCAAAGCAGATACGCAGTATTTT. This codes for CASGRGGKADTQYF.

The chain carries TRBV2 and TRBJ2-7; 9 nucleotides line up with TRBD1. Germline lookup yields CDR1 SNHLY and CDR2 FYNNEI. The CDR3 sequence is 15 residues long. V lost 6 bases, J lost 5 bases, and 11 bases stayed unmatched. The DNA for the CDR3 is TGTGCCAGCAGCGTCGGACAGGGGCTCTGGAACGAGCAGTACTTC. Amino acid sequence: CASSVGQGLWNEQYF.

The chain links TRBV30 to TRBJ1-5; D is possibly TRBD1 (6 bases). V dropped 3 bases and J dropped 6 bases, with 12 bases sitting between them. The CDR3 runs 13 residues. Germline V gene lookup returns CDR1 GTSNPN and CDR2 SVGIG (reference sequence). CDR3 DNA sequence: TGTGCCTGGAGCCGGGGGGCCCTTCAGCCCCAGCATTTT. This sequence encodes CAWSRGALQPQHF. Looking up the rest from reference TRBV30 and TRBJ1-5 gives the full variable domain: SQTIHQWPATLVQPVGSPLSLECTVEGTSNPNLYWYRQAAGRGLQLLFYSVGIGQISSEVPQNLSASRPQDRQFILSSKKLLLSDSGFYLCAWSRGALQPQHFGDGTRLSIL.

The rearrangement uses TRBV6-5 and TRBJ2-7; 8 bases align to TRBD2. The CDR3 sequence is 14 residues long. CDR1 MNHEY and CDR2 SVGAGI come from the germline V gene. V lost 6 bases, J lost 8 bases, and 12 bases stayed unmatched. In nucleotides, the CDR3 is TGTGCCAGCAGGCCCCCGGGACTAGACTTGAAGCAGTACTTC. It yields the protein CASRPPGLDLKQYF.

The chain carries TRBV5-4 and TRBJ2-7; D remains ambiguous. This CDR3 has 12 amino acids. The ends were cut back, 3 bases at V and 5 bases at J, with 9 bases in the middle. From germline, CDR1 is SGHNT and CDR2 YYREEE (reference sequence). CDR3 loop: CASSSLGDEQYF. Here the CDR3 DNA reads TGTGCCAGCAGCTCTCTAGGTGACGAGCAGTACTTC.

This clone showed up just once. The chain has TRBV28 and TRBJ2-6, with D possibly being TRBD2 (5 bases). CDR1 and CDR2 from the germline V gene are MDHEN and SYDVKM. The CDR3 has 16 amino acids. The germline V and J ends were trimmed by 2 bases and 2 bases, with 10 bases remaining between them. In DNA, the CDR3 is TGTGCCAGCAGTTTACCCCCCGGGGCTGGGGCCAACGTCCTGACTTTC. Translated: CASSLPPGAGANVLTF.

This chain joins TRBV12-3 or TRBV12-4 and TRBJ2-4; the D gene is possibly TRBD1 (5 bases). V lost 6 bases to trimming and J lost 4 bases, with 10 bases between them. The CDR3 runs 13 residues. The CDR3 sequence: CASSPDRKNIQYF. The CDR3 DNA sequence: TGTGCCAGCAGCCCAGACAGAAAAAACATTCAGTACTTC.

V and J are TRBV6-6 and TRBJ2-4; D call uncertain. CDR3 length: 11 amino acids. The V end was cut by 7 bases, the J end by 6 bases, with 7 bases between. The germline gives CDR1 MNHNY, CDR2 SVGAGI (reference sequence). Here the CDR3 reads CASTPGNIQYF. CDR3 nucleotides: TGTGCCAGCACCCCCGGAAACATTCAGTACTTC.

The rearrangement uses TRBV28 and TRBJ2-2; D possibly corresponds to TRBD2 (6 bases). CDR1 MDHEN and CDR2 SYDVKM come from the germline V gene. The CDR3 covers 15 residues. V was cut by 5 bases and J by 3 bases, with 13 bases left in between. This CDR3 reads CASSRFAGYTGELFF. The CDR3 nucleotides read TGTGCCAGCAGTCGATTCGCGGGGTACACCGGGGAGCTGTTTTTT. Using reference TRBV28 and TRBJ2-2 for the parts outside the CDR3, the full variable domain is DVKVTQSSRYLVKRTGEKVFLECVQDMDHENMFWYRQDPGLGLRLIYFSYDVKMKEKGDIPEGYSVSREKKERFSLILESASTNQTSMYLCASSRFAGYTGELFFGEGSRLTVL.

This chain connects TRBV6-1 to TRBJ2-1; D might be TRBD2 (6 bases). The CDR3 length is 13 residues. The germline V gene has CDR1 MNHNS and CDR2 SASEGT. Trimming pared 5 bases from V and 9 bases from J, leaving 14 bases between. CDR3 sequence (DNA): TGTGCCAGCAGTTATGCCGGGGGAAGTGAGCAGTTCTTC. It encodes CASSYAGGSEQFF.

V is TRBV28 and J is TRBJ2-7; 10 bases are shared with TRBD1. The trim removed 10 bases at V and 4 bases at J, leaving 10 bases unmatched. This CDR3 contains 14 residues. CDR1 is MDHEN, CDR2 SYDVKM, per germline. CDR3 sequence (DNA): TGTGCCATTACTCCGGGACAGGGGACATACGAGCAGTACTTC. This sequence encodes CAITPGQGTYEQYF.

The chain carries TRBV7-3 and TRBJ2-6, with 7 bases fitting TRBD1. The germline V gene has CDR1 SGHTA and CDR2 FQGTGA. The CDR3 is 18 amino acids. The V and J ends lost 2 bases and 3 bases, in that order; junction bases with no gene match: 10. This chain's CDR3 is CASSLGQVPDFGANVLTF. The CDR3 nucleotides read TGTGCCAGCAGCTTAGGACAGGTCCCAGACTTTGGGGCCAACGTCCTGACTTTC.

This CDR3 is CASSKAGGQEPFSFF. DNA for the CDR3: TGTGCCAGCAGCAAAGCGGGGGGACAGGAGCCTTTTTCTTTCTTT. J is TRBJ1-1 and V is TRBV21-1; TRBD1, as called in the table, went unchecked against the DNA. TRBV21-1 represents a pseudogene. CDR3 length equals 15 residues.

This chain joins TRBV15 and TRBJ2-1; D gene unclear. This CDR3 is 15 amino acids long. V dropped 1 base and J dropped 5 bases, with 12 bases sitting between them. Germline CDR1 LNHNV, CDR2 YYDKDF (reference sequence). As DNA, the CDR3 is TGTGCCACCAGCAGAGTGGCTAGTTTCGACAATGAGCAGTTCTTC. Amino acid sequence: CATSRVASFDNEQFF. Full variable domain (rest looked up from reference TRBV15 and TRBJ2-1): DAMVIQNPRYQVTQFGKPVTLSCSQTLNHNVMYWYQQKSSQAPKLLFHYYDKDFNNEADTPDNFQSRRPNTSFCFLDIRSPGLGDTAMYLCATSRVASFDNEQFFGPGTRLTVL.

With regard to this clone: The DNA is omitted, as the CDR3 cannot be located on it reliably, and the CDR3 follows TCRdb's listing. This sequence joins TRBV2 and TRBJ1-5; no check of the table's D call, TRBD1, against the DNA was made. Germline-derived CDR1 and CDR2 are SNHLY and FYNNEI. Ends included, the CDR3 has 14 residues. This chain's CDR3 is CASILGQGNQPQHF.

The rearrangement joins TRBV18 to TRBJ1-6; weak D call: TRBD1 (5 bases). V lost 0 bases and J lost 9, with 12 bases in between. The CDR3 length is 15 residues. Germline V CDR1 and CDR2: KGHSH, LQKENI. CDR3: CASSPPSGPGSPLHF. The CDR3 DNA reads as TGTGCCAGCTCACCACCATCAGGGCCGGGTTCACCCCTCCACTTT.

CDR3 nucleotide sequence: TGTGCCAGCAGCTTTAACAGGGTCTCGAACACCGGGGAGCTGTTTTTT. Its protein product is CASSFNRVSNTGELFF. This chain links TRBV7-2 with TRBJ2-2; a possible D gene is TRBD1 (6 bases). CDR3 length: 16 amino acids. Per germline, CDR1 SGHTA and CDR2 FQGNSA. Trimming took off 3 bases at V and 0 bases at J, with 11 bases between the two ends.

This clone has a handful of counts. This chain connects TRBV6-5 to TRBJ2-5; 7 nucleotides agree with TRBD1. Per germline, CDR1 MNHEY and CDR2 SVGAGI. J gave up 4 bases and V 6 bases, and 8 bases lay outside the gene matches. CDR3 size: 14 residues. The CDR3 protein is CASRGRGRRETQYF. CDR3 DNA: TGTGCCAGCAGAGGTAGGGGGCGAAGAGAGACCCAGTACTTC.

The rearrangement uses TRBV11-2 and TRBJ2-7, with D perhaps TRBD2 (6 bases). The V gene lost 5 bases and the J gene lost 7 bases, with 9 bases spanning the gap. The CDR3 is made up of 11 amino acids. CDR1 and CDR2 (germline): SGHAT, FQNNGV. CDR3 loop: CASSIGGEQYF. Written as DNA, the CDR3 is TGTGCCAGCAGCATAGGAGGGGAGCAGTACTTC.

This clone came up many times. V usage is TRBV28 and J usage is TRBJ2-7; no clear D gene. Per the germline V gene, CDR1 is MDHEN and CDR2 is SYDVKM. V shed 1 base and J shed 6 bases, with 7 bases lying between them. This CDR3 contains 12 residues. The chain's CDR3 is CASSLSLTEQYF. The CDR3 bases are TGTGCCAGCAGTTTATCGCTAACCGAGCAGTACTTC. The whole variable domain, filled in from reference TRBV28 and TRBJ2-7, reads DVKVTQSSRYLVKRTGEKVFLECVQDMDHENMFWYRQDPGLGLRLIYFSYDVKMKEKGDIPEGYSVSREKKERFSLILESASTNQTSMYLCASSLSLTEQYFGPGTRLTVT.

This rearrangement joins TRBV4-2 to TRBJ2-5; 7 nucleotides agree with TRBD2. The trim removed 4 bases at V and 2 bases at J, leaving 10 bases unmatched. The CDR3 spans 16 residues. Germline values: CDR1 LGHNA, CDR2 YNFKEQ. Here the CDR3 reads CASSLNPGLQQETQYF. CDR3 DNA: TGTGCCAGCAGCCTCAATCCGGGACTACAGCAAGAGACCCAGTACTTC.

The CDR3: CATSRAIREDNQPQHF. The CDR3 DNA reads TGTGCCACCAGCAGAGCCATCCGGGAGGACAATCAGCCCCAGCATTTT. The chain carries TRBV15 and TRBJ1-5; D is unresolved. Germline V gene lookup returns CDR1 LNHNV and CDR2 YYDKDF (reference sequence). The CDR3 length is 16 residues. V was shortened by 1 base and J by 3 bases, with 13 bases between the two germline ends.

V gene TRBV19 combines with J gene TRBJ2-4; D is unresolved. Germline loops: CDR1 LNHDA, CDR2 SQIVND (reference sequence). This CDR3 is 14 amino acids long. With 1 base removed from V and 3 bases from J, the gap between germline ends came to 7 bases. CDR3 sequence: CASSIGERKNIQYF. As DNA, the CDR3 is TGTGCCAGTAGTATAGGCGAGCGCAAAAACATTCAGTACTTC.

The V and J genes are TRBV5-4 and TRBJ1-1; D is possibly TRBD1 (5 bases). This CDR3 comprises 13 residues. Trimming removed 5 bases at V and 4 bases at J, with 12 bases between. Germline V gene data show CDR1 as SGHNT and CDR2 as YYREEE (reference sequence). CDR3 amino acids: CASREGPGTEAFF. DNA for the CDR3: TGTGCCAGCAGGGAGGGACCGGGCACTGAAGCTTTCTTT.

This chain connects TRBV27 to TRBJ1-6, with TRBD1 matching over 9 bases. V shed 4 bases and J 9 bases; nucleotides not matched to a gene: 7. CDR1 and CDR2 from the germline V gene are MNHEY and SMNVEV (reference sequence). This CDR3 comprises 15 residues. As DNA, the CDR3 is TGTGCCAGCAGTTCCGGACAGGGGATCAGTTCACCCCTCCACTTT. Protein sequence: CASSSGQGISSPLHF.

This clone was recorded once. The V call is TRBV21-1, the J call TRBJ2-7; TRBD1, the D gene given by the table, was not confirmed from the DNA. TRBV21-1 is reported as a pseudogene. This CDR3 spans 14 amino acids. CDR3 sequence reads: CASSKGWAFYEQYF. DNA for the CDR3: TGTGCCAGCAGCAAAGGGTGGGCTTTTTACGAGCAGTACTTC.

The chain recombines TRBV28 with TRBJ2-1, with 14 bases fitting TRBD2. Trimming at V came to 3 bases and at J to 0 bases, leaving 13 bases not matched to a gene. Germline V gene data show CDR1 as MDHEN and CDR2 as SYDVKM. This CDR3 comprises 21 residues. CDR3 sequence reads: CASSFRGLAGGQAGSYNEQFF. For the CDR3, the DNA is TGTGCCAGCAGTTTCCGCGGACTAGCGGGAGGTCAAGCTGGCTCCTACAATGAGCAGTTCTTC.